Listed below are T cell receptor beta chains from one sample, sequenced in a study of blood T cell repertoires in COVID-19. The table came from immunoSEQ multiplex PCR; TCRdb's copy has only in-frame clones and leaves some out. The sample records about 140,000 clones, around 73% being singletons. Sequencing was done on a sample of peripheral blood. The receptors shown here come from a woman in her 50s with active or convalescent COVID-19. Each CDR3 is given with its conserved first and last residue. The order of the fields is J gene, D gene, clone size, V gene, CDR3 protein, CDR3 DNA. The D gene is left open where the match is weak. Only some rows state a clone size, as once, few, many or a class for expanded clones.

j_gene: TRBJ2-5; d_gene: -; abundance: -; v_gene: TRBV29-1; CDR3aa: CSVEDYVQEETQYF; CDR3nt: TGCAGCGTTGAGGACTATGTCCAAGAGGAGACCCAGTACTTC
j_gene: TRBJ2-1; d_gene: -; abundance: -; v_gene: TRBV6-2/TRBV6-3; CDR3aa: CASSKPSKATGEQFF; CDR3nt: TGTGCCAGCAGCAAACCCTCCAAGGCCACGGGGGAGCAGTTCTTC
j_gene: TRBJ1-5; d_gene: -; abundance: -; v_gene: TRBV9; CDR3aa: CASSADSHNQPQHF; CDR3nt: TGTGCCAGCAGCGCAGACAGCCACAATCAGCCCCAGCATTTT
j_gene: TRBJ2-2; d_gene: TRBD2; abundance: many; v_gene: TRBV5-1; CDR3aa: CASSWGTTQGGELFF; CDR3nt: TGCGCCAGCAGCTGGGGGACTACCCAAGGCGGGGAGCTGTTTTTT
j_gene: TRBJ2-7; d_gene: -; abundance: few; v_gene: TRBV14; CDR3aa: CASSLGQISYEQYF; CDR3nt: TGTGCCAGCAGCCTAGGACAGATTTCCTACGAGCAGTACTTC
j_gene: TRBJ2-5; d_gene: TRBD2; abundance: -; v_gene: TRBV6-5; CDR3aa: CASRVAGGQETQYF; CDR3nt: TGTGCCAGCAGAGTAGCGGGTGGCCAAGAGACCCAGTACTTC
j_gene: TRBJ1-6; d_gene: TRBD1; abundance: -; v_gene: TRBV25-1; CDR3aa: CASSRTGRDSPLHF; CDR3nt: TGTGCCAGCAGCCGGACAGGTCGGGATTCACCCCTCCACTTT
j_gene: TRBJ1-1; d_gene: TRBD1; abundance: -; v_gene: TRBV7-8; CDR3aa: CASSPYRSQGALNTEAFF; CDR3nt: TGTGCCAGCAGCCCTTACAGGTCACAGGGGGCTTTGAACACTGAAGCTTTCTTT
j_gene: TRBJ2-3; d_gene: TRBD2; abundance: once; v_gene: TRBV10-2; CDR3aa: CASSPFAGGPDTQYF; CDR3nt: TGCGCCAGCAGTCCCTTTGCGGGAGGGCCAGATACGCAGTATTTT
j_gene: TRBJ1-4; d_gene: -; abundance: -; v_gene: TRBV30; CDR3aa: CACNGVTNEKLFF; CDR3nt: TGTGCCTGCAACGGGGTAACTAATGAAAAACTGTTTTTT
j_gene: TRBJ1-1; d_gene: -; abundance: few; v_gene: TRBV3-1/TRBV3-2; CDR3aa: CASSQARVYTEAFF; CDR3nt: TGTGCCAGCAGCCAAGCGAGGGTCTACACTGAAGCTTTCTTT
j_gene: TRBJ2-1; d_gene: TRBD1; abundance: -; v_gene: TRBV5-5; CDR3aa: CASSLDSRLGQGPYNEQFF; CDR3nt: TGTGCCAGCAGCTTGGATAGCCGCCTGGGACAGGGTCCCTACAATGAGCAGTTCTTC
j_gene: TRBJ2-7; d_gene: TRBD2; abundance: once; v_gene: TRBV27; CDR3aa: CASSTSGTSGVLGQYF; CDR3nt: TGTGCCAGCAGTACCTCCGGGACTAGCGGGGTGTTGGGGCAGTACTTC
j_gene: TRBJ2-7; d_gene: TRBD2; abundance: few; v_gene: TRBV2; CDR3aa: CASSSPGGQLSYEQYF; CDR3nt: TGTGCCAGCAGTTCTCCGGGAGGGCAGCTCTCCTACGAGCAGTACTTC
j_gene: TRBJ2-5; d_gene: -; abundance: -; v_gene: TRBV3-1/TRBV3-2; CDR3aa: CASSPGVGMGTQYF; CDR3nt: TGTGCCAGCAGCCCGGGGGTGGGAATGGGGACCCAGTACTTC
j_gene: TRBJ2-7; d_gene: TRBD1; abundance: -; v_gene: TRBV6-2/TRBV6-3; CDR3aa: CASSYASGGTGGSFYEQYF; CDR3nt: TGTGCCAGCAGTTACGCATCCGGCGGGACAGGGGGCTCCTTCTACGAGCAGTACTTC
j_gene: TRBJ1-1; d_gene: TRBD1; abundance: -; v_gene: TRBV3-1/TRBV3-2; CDR3aa: CASSQGTGNTEAFF; CDR3nt: TGTGCCAGCAGCCAAGGGACAGGGAACACTGAAGCTTTCTTT
j_gene: TRBJ1-1; d_gene: -; abundance: once; v_gene: TRBV18; CDR3aa: CASSPSSRTTEAFF; CDR3nt: TGTGCCAGCTCACCGTCTAGCAGGACTACTGAAGCTTTCTTT
j_gene: TRBJ2-1; d_gene: TRBD2; abundance: -; v_gene: TRBV24-1; CDR3aa: CATSDSGTSANEQFF; CDR3nt: TGTGCCACCAGTGATTCCGGGACTAGCGCCAATGAGCAGTTCTTC
j_gene: TRBJ1-2; d_gene: TRBD1; abundance: few; v_gene: TRBV7-2; CDR3aa: CASSLGQGIDGYTF; CDR3nt: TGTGCCAGCAGCCTGGGACAGGGTATCGATGGCTACACCTTC
j_gene: TRBJ1-4; d_gene: TRBD1; abundance: -; v_gene: TRBV5-5; CDR3aa: CASSQGDRAGEKLFF; CDR3nt: TGTGCCAGCAGCCAAGGTGACAGGGCGGGTGAAAAACTGTTTTTT
j_gene: TRBJ1-5; d_gene: TRBD1; abundance: -; v_gene: TRBV23-1; CDR3aa: CASSQIEHRGRSNQPQHF; CDR3nt: TGCGCCAGCAGTCAAATCGAGCACAGGGGAAGGAGCAATCAGCCCCAGCATTTT
j_gene: TRBJ2-7; d_gene: TRBD1; abundance: -; v_gene: TRBV6-6; CDR3aa: CASSLGQVRYEQYF; CDR3nt: TGTGCCAGCAGTTTGGGACAGGTCCGTTACGAGCAGTACTTC
j_gene: TRBJ2-3; d_gene: -; abundance: -; v_gene: TRBV30; CDR3aa: CAWTPTRTDTQYF; CDR3nt: TGTGCCTGGACTCCTACTCGCACAGATACGCAGTATTTT
j_gene: TRBJ1-1; d_gene: -; abundance: -; v_gene: TRBV21-1; CDR3aa: CASSKAFEGTGGIATEAFF; CDR3nt: TGTGCCAGCAGCAAAGCCTTTGAGGGGACAGGGGGTATCGCGACTGAAGCTTTCTTT
j_gene: TRBJ2-5; d_gene: -; abundance: -; v_gene: TRBV7-6; CDR3aa: CASSFREETQYF; CDR3nt: TGTGCCAGCAGCTTCAGGGAAGAGACCCAGTACTTC
j_gene: TRBJ2-1; d_gene: TRBD1; abundance: -; v_gene: TRBV7-9; CDR3aa: CASSLGGTGINEQFF; CDR3nt: TGTGCCAGCAGCTTAGGCGGGACAGGGATTAATGAGCAGTTCTTC
j_gene: TRBJ2-2; d_gene: -; abundance: -; v_gene: TRBV4-1; CDR3aa: CASSHREGGLLTGELFF; CDR3nt: TGCGCCAGCAGCCATCGCGAGGGGGGACTACTCACCGGGGAGCTGTTTTTT
j_gene: TRBJ2-1; d_gene: -; abundance: -; v_gene: TRBV28; CDR3aa: CASSPPNRPEQFF; CDR3nt: TGTGCCAGCAGTCCCCCTAATCGTCCTGAGCAGTTCTTC
j_gene: TRBJ1-2; d_gene: -; abundance: many; v_gene: TRBV27; CDR3aa: CASSLSFADSGGYTF; CDR3nt: TGTGCCAGCAGTTTGTCATTTGCAGACTCGGGTGGCTACACCTTC
j_gene: TRBJ1-1; d_gene: -; abundance: -; v_gene: TRBV11-3; CDR3aa: CASSPGGGRNTEAFF; CDR3nt: TGTGCCAGCAGTCCCGGCGGGGGGAGGAACACTGAAGCTTTCTTT